The 7 T cell receptor beta chains presented below share a single source sample, sequenced in a study of T cell responses to AZD1222 COVID-19 vaccine. The protocol was immunoSEQ multiplex PCR, while the TCRdb copy is restricted to in-frame clones and leaves out a portion. The table has over 130,000 clones, around 89% seen once; the top ten hold approximately 4.8%. The material sequenced was peripheral blood, taken on day 0 of AZD1222 vaccination. The receptors derive from an adult in good health.

The V gene is TRBV2, the J gene TRBJ1-2, with D hard to call. V was shortened by 8 bases and J by 8 bases, with 12 bases between the two germline ends. CDR1 and CDR2 from the germline V gene are SNHLY and FYNNEI. The CDR3 has 11 amino acids. The CDR3 sequence: CASGHGRGYTF. The CDR3 nucleotides are TGTGCCAGCGGTCATGGACGAGGCTACACCTTC.

The chain combines TRBV28 with TRBJ2-2; 8 bases map to TRBD2. This CDR3 is built from 17 residues. Germline CDR1 reads MDHEN; CDR2 reads SYDVKM. V lost 6 bases to trimming and J lost 5 bases; unmatched junction nucleotides: 14. The CDR3, as DNA: TGTGCCAGCAGCCTGAACCCGGGACTAGGCAATACCGGGGAGCTGTTTTTT. Its protein product is CASSLNPGLGNTGELFF.

The V gene is TRBV30, the J gene TRBJ1-2; TRBD1 is a possible D gene (6 bases). Germline-derived CDR1 and CDR2 are GTSNPN and SVGIG (reference sequence). V shed 7 bases and J shed 4 bases, with 19 bases lying between them. The CDR3 loop spans 14 amino acids. The CDR3 region is CASTLGGWVYGYTF. Written as DNA, the CDR3 is TGTGCCTCCACCCTGGGGGGCTGGGTCTATGGCTACACCTTC.

This clone was counted a few times. V usage is TRBV6-6 and J usage is TRBJ2-1, with D possibly matching TRBD1 (5 bases). Trimming left V 2 bases short and J 8 bases short, with 7 bases between. Germline V lookup: CDR1 MNHNY, CDR2 SVGAGI (reference sequence). The CDR3 contains 12 residues. CDR3 sequence reads: CASSYRGYEQFF. DNA for the CDR3: TGTGCCAGCAGTTACAGGGGCTATGAGCAGTTCTTC.

The chain combines TRBV25-1 with TRBJ1-1; D might be TRBD1 (5 bases). Germline V gene data show CDR1 as MGHDK and CDR2 as SYGVNS. There are 16 residues in the CDR3. V shed 6 bases and J shed 2 bases, with 19 bases lying between them. The CDR3 DNA reads TGTGCCAGCAGGGGGCTTCATAGAGTATGCAACACTGAAGCTTTCTTT. Translation: CASRGLHRVCNTEAFF.

V and J are TRBV19 and TRBJ1-1; D gene unclear. This CDR3 is built from 13 residues. Trimming took 3 bases from V and 1 from J, leaving 6 bases between them. The germline gives CDR1 LNHDA, CDR2 SQIVND (reference sequence). As DNA, the CDR3 is TGTGCCAGTAGTATTTCCGGGAACACTGAAGCTTTCTTT. This codes for CASSISGNTEAFF.

The chain joins TRBV6-1 to TRBJ2-3; the D is unclear. V lost 0 bases and J 5 bases, leaving 6 bases between the germline ends. Germline V gene data show CDR1 as MNHNS and CDR2 as SASEGT. The CDR3 loop spans 13 amino acids. In DNA form, the CDR3 reads TGTGCCAGCAGTGAAGCCAGAGGAGATACGCAGTATTTT. Its protein product is CASSEARGDTQYF.